In its sample, the clone carrying this TCR beta chain was seen a few times. RNA was extracted with the RNeasy kit, and a quantity of about 0.45 to 1 ug was reverse transcribed using random hexamers. With immunoSEQ multiplex PCR, TCR beta CDR3 was amplified across 54 Vbeta and 13 Jbeta. TCRdb reanalysed the immunoSEQ multiplex PCR reads using MiXCR and keeps one entry per CDR3 protein. This table has 200,000 or so distinct CDR3 sequences, around nine tenths appearing once. This record comes from a study of CD8 T cells in Susac syndrome. TCR beta from blood CD8+ and CD4+ T cells was sequenced. FACS was used to enrich TEMRA cells, whereas the CD8+ and CD4+ T cells were obtained by negative isolation. The CDR3 runs to 13 residues. Between the trimmed V and J ends, which lost 6 bases and 4 bases, there was a span of 13 bases. The germline V gene encodes CDR1 MNHEY and CDR2 SMNVEV (reference sequence).

The receptor was derived from a human donor with multiple sclerosis. Sequences were obtained from CD8+ T cells from PBMCs. V and J are TRBV27 and TRBJ2-7, with D possibly TRBD1 on 5 matching bases. CDR3 bases: TGTGCCAGCAGACAAGGACAAGCTTACGAGCAGTACTTC. The encoded protein is CASRQGQAYEQYF.